The next 4 T cell receptor beta chains were all read from a single sample in a study of shared clonotypes between healthy human individuals. TCRdb keeps only in-frame clones here, not all; method: immunoSEQ multiplex PCR. Of more than 400,000 clones listed, 81% are singletons. The sequencing sample was made of PBMCs. These receptor sequences come from a woman in her forties in good health. Some clones in this sample may be carry-over from other donors' samples.

The chain couples TRBV5-1 to TRBJ2-3, with 13 bases identical to TRBD2. The CDR3 spans 18 residues. In germline, CDR1 is SGHRS, CDR2 YFSETQ. V trimming: 3 bases; J trimming: 0 bases; junction bases outside the gene matches: 7. The CDR3 here is CASSSGTSGRASTDTQYF. Here the CDR3 DNA reads TGCGCCAGCAGCTCGGGCACTAGCGGGAGGGCCAGCACAGATACGCAGTATTTT.

This chain uses TRBV30 with TRBJ1-2; maybe TRBD1 (5 bases). CDR3 length: 16 amino acids. Germline V gene data show CDR1 as GTSNPN and CDR2 as SVGIG (reference sequence). Trimming pared 5 bases from V and 2 bases from J, leaving 21 bases between. The CDR3, as DNA: TGTGCCTGGCGGAGGGACCGCACCTATGTAAACTATGGCTACACCTTC. Translation gives CAWRRDRTYVNYGYTF.

The chain joins TRBV7-9 to TRBJ2-5; the match to TRBD2 covers 14 bases. The CDR3 extends over 17 amino acids. After removal of 6 bases from V and 2 bases from J, the junction contained 8 bases not matched to a gene. Germline values: CDR1 SEHNR, CDR2 FQNEAQ (reference sequence). In nucleotides, the CDR3 is TGTGCCAGCAGTTTAAGGACTAGCGGGAGGACACAAGAGACCCAGTACTTC. Residues: CASSLRTSGRTQETQYF.

This clone was seen at least ten times. The chain recombines TRBV6-5 with TRBJ2-5; 9 positions agree with TRBD2. V dropped 3 bases and J dropped 5; count of bases not matched to a gene: 7. Germline CDR1 MNHEY, CDR2 SVGAGI. The CDR3 runs to 15 residues. In nucleotides, the CDR3 is TGTGCCAGCAGTTATGCGGGAGGGCCGCGGGAGACCCAGTACTTC. Protein product: CASSYAGGPRETQYF.